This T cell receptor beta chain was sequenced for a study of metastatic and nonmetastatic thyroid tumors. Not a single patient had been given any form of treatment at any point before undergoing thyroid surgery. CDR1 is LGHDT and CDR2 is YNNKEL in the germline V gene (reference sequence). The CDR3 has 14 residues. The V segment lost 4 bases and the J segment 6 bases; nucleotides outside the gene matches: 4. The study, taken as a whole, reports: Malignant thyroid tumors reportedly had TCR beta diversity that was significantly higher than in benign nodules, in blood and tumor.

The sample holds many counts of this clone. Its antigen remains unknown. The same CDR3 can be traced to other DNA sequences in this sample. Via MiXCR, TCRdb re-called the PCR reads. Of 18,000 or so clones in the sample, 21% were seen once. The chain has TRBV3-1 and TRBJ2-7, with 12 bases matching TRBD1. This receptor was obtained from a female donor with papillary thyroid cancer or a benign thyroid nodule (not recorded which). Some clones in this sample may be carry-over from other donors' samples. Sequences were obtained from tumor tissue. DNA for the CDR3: TGTGCCAGCAGCCCGACGGGACAGGGGGCCGAGCAGTACTTC. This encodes CASSPTGQGAEQYF.